The present TCR beta chain was sequenced within a study of blood T cell repertoires in COVID-19. Study summary: The cDNA or gDNA used as material had been derived from T cells, B-cell-depleted T cells, or PBMCs.

V lost 2 bases, J lost 4 bases, and 9 bases lay in between. The CDR3 is 13 amino acids. Germline V lookup: CDR1 MGHDK, CDR2 SYGVNS. Libraries were prepared by immunoSEQ multiplex PCR; TCRdb keeps only in-frame clonotypes and omits some of them. Here the sample spans approximately 290,000 clones, 70% to 90% being singletons. Input material: PBMCs or T cells enriched from blood (not recorded which). The chain links TRBV25-1 to TRBJ2-7, with a possible D match to TRBD1 (6 bases). The sequence was obtained from a woman aged 30 to 39 who had recovered from COVID-19. The CDR3 loop is CASSEGGSYEQYF. In DNA, the CDR3 is TGTGCCAGCAGTGAAGGGGGCAGTTACGAGCAGTACTTC.